This TCR beta chain came from a study of tumor and adjacent non-tumor tissue in lung cancer (dated by TCRdb to between 2018 and 2020). In terms of the full investigation: By cancer type, the cohort comprised eleven to twelve adenocarcinoma patients, 2 squamous cell carcinoma patients and 1 small cell lung cancer patient. Among the roughly 15 patients, ages ranged from about 31 to 85 years, roughly ten were men and 5 were women, and disease was TNM stage I to III. Sequencing produced more than 100,000,000 productive TCRbeta reads in total, an average of about 3.8 million reads per sample. The study compared bulk TCRbeta repertoires from lung tumor tissue and matched distant non-tumor lung tissue of approximately 15 lung cancer patients. TCRbeta CDR3 sequencing was performed on about 30 paired specimens, with one tumor sample and one normal lung sample collected per patient.

General conclusions and limits of the study: A significantly larger cumulative share of the repertoire was made up by the top 100 clones in normal lung than in tumor tissue. Neither the sequencing platform nor unique molecular identifiers are named or mentioned anywhere in the methods. Peripheral blood was not sequenced, so blood TCRbeta repertoires in these lung cancer patients were not examined. Tumor tissue showed significantly higher TCR diversity (inverse Simpson) than normal lung tissue, at around 450 vs 150 (P = 0.0075, Mann-Whitney U test). The cohort had only around 15 patients, and the authors noted that larger samples and more detailed clinical data are needed. Younger patients had significantly higher TCR diversity, and higher tumor TCR diversity was associated with shorter overall and disease-free survival.

RNA was extracted from bulk unsorted tissue and checked for quality with a NanoDrop ND-1000 and an Agilent 2100. All donors had newly diagnosed lung cancer, had not received prior chemotherapy, and were admitted for thoracic surgery in China between August and November 2014. The study excluded patients who had received radiotherapy or chemotherapy before or who had another cancer at the same time. Surgical tissue pieces of 1-2 cm3 were preserved in RNAlater solution and were kept at -80 degrees C until use. Preparation of the library involved multiplex PCR. These reads were obtained on an Illumina HiSeq 2500. TCRbeta libraries were constructed through three rounds of nested PCR with primers (Table S4) according to protocols adapted from ARM-PCR. PCR products of 200-500 bp were gel-excised and purified with the QIAquick gel extraction kit before sequencing. Turning to the authors' computational methods: Trimmomatic was used to clean the reads, FLASH was used to merge the reads into complete CDR3 sequences, and MiTCR was used to assign the reads to V(D)J germline segments. Clonal diversity was calculated as the inverse Simpson's index using VDJtools. Productive reads were defined as in-frame sequences without a premature stop codon. The public reads were reprocessed in TCRdb via fastp at Q25 and MiXCR, keeping in-frame beta chains. Rows merge per CDR3 protein into single entries with the most common DNA and genes. The authors' filters were not applied to this entry. The sample records 75,000 to 100,000 distinct CDR3 sequences, around 64% of which are singletons. Clones ranked in the top ten supply 18% of the sample.

The CDR3 holds 13 amino acids from the cysteine to the phenylalanine. The read is trimmed to its CDR3 DNA, 39 bases read in frame from base 1. The trim is 9 bases for V and 5 bases for J, with a gap of 16 bases between the germline ends. CDR1 and CDR2, looked up from the germline V gene, are MGHRA and YSYEKL. A remark on this clonotype: This clone's antigen is unknown. No base quality information exists; no much larger clone differs at one position.

The sequence joins TRBV4-1 to TRBJ1-1; TRBD1 might be the D gene, on 5 matching bases. The receptor was isolated from a man between 60 and 75 years old with non-small cell lung cancer. Sequenced: lung tumor tissue. DNA sequence: TGCGCCAGGAGCACACAGGTTAAGACTGAAGCTTTCTTT. It encodes CARSTQVKTEAFF.